The 12 T cell receptor beta chains below come from one sample, sequenced in a study of blood T cell repertoires in COVID-19. Profiling relied on immunoSEQ multiplex PCR, and the TCRdb table lists in-frame clones only, not all of them. The profile shows about 200,000 clones, 86% of them singletons. The source material was peripheral blood. These receptors were taken from a woman in her 70s with acute or convalescent COVID-19.

J is TRBJ1-3 and V is TRBV19, with 8 bases lining up with TRBD1. This CDR3 is built from 14 residues. Trimming at V came to 9 bases and at J to 0 bases, leaving 4 bases not matched to a gene. Germline values: CDR1 LNHDA, CDR2 SQIVND (reference sequence). The CDR3 loop reads CASGQGASGNTIYF. CDR3 nucleotide sequence: TGTGCCAGCGGACAGGGCGCCTCTGGAAACACCATATATTTT.

This chain uses TRBV29-1 with TRBJ1-4; D remains ambiguous. V was clipped by 6 bases and J by 8 bases, with 13 bases between them. The CDR3 sequence is 12 residues long. Germline V gene sequence: CDR1 SQVTM, CDR2 ANQGSEA. The CDR3 loop reads CSVREHSEKLFF. CDR3 DNA: TGCAGCGTAAGGGAGCACTCCGAAAAACTGTTTTTT.

This sequence joins TRBV6-5 and TRBJ1-5; D not certain. Germline V gives CDR1 MNHEY, CDR2 SVGAGI. Trimming took off 6 bases at V and 0 bases at J, with 12 bases between the two ends. CDR3 length equals 15 residues. The CDR3 loop is CASRLTEYSNQPQHF. The CDR3 bases are TGTGCCAGCAGACTGACTGAGTATAGCAATCAGCCCCAGCATTTT.

The chain is built from TRBV2 and TRBJ2-1, with TRBD2 identical over 10 bases. Looked up from germline, CDR1 is SNHLY and CDR2 is FYNNEI. V gave up 0 bases and J gave up 13 bases; unmatched junction bases: 3. The CDR3 has 13 amino acids. CDR3 sequence reads: CASSEARLAGQFF. The CDR3 nucleotides read TGTGCCAGCAGTGAAGCGCGACTAGCGGGTCAGTTCTTC.

V gene TRBV28 combines with J gene TRBJ2-1; D is possibly TRBD1 (6 bases). The CDR3 has 16 residues. V was shortened by 8 bases and J by 4 bases, with 21 bases between the two germline ends. The germline V gene has CDR1 MDHEN and CDR2 SYDVKM. CDR3 sequence (DNA): TGTGCCAGCCTCGCGTTAGCGCGAGGGACATACAATGAGCAGTTCTTC. As protein: CASLALARGTYNEQFF.

This clone was recorded only once. The rearrangement joins TRBV9 to TRBJ1-1, with D perhaps TRBD1 (6 bases). V lost 2 bases, J lost 4 bases, and 9 bases lay in between. Germline CDR1 is SGDLS and CDR2 is YYNGEE. The CDR3 totals 13 residues. The CDR3 loop reads CASSVGGPTEAFF. In DNA, the CDR3 is TGTGCCAGCAGCGTGGGGGGGCCCACTGAAGCTTTCTTT.

This chain links TRBV6-2 or TRBV6-3 with TRBJ1-3, with D perhaps matching TRBD1 (5 bases). The CDR3 totals 16 residues. V lost 6 bases, J lost 0 bases, and 15 bases lay in between. Germline lookup yields CDR1 MNHEY and CDR2 SVGEGT. Written as DNA, the CDR3 is TGTGCCAGCAGCCCGGCGTGGGGCATCTCTGGAAACACCATATATTTT. Protein: CASSPAWGISGNTIYF.

This chain links TRBV11-3 with TRBJ2-2; D is uncertain. Trimming cost V 1 base and J 4 bases, with 16 bases left between them. The CDR3 totals 17 residues. CDR1 SGHNT and CDR2 YENEEA come from the germline V gene. Here the CDR3 reads CASSLGARSRFTGELFF. The CDR3 bases are TGTGCCAGCAGCTTAGGGGCCCGGTCACGCTTCACCGGGGAGCTGTTTTTT.

This clone came up once. This chain uses TRBV5-1 with TRBJ2-3, with 11 bases lining up with TRBD2. Germline loops: CDR1 SGHRS, CDR2 YFSETQ. CDR3 length: 16 amino acids. V was pared by 0 bases and J by 2 bases, with 2 bases of the junction left unmatched. Here the CDR3 DNA reads TGCGCCAGCAGCTTGGGACTAGCGGGAACCACAGATACGCAGTATTTT. This translates into CASSLGLAGTTDTQYF. Combining the CDR3 with reference TRBV5-1 and TRBJ2-3 gives the whole variable domain KAGVTQTPRYLIKTRGQQVTLSCSPISGHRSVSWYQQTPGQGLQFLFEYFSETQRNKGNFPGRFSGRQFSNSRSEMNVSTLELGDSALYLCASSLGLAGTTDTQYFGPGTRLTVL.

V is TRBV19 and J is TRBJ1-2, with D perhaps TRBD1 (6 bases). V was cut by 5 bases and J by 6 bases, with 22 bases left in between. CDR1 is LNHDA, CDR2 SQIVND, per germline (reference sequence). The CDR3 length is 16 residues. The CDR3 DNA sequence: TGTGCCAGTAGTCCCCCGACAGGTTCAACTTCCCATGGCTACACCTTC. It translates to CASSPPTGSTSHGYTF.

The gene calls are TRBV3-1 (or the pseudogene TRBV3-2) and TRBJ1-1; unclear D gene. The V end was cut by 0 bases, the J end by 6 bases, with 11 bases between. The CDR3 sequence is 14 residues long. Germline V gives CDR1 LGHDT, CDR2 YNNKEL (reference sequence). Here the CDR3 reads CASSQEAQSAEAFF. CDR3 coding DNA: TGTGCCAGCAGCCAAGAGGCACAGTCGGCTGAAGCTTTCTTT.

The CDR3 sequence: CATSPRGGVNTEAFF. The CDR3, as DNA: TGTGCCACCAGCCCACGAGGGGGGGTGAACACTGAAGCTTTCTTT. The chain is built from TRBV15 and TRBJ1-1, with D possibly TRBD1 on 6 matching bases. This CDR3 is 15 amino acids long. Germline V gene lookup returns CDR1 LNHNV and CDR2 YYDKDF (reference sequence). V lost 5 bases and J lost 0, with 13 bases in between.